These T cell receptor beta chains were read from a single sample in a study of cytomegalovirus exposure and HLA in healthy donors. Profiled with immunoSEQ multiplex PCR; TCRdb holds only in-frame clones, not every one. The sample shows roughly 86,000 clones, less than 80% of them seen only once. Sequenced: PBMCs. These receptors all stem from a woman aged 45-59 years in good health and CMV-seropositive. CDR3s include the opening cysteine and the closing phenylalanine or tryptophan. D genes are given only for firm matches. Clone size is not always given. Where it is, it says once, few, many or a class for expanded clones.

TRBJ1-6 | TRBV6-1 | NA | NA | CASSLQGGESPLHF | TGTGCCAGCAGCCTACAGGGTGGGGAATCACCCCTCCACTTT
TRBJ1-2 | TRBV10-3 | once | TRBD1 | CAISEGTDGYTF | TGTGCCATCAGTGAAGGGACAGATGGCTACACCTTC
TRBJ1-4 | TRBV28 | NA | NA | CASNSPRANEKLFF | TGTGCCAGCAATTCTCCCAGGGCTAATGAAAAACTGTTTTTT
TRBJ1-5 | TRBV6-6 | NA | NA | CASSYSATDNNQPQHF | TGTGCCAGCAGTTATTCGGCGACAGATAACAATCAGCCCCAGCATTTT
TRBJ2-1 | TRBV13 | NA | NA | CASSLLGGPYNEQFF | TGTGCCAGCAGCTTATTGGGAGGCCCCTACAATGAGCAGTTCTTC
TRBJ1-2 | TRBV6-1 | NA | NA | CASSGGRANYGYTF | TGTGCCAGCAGTGGAGGCAGGGCTAACTATGGCTACACCTTC
TRBJ1-1 | TRBV7-2 | NA | NA | CASSFGRGTEAFF | TGTGCCAGCAGCTTTGGAAGAGGGACTGAAGCTTTCTTT
TRBJ2-5 | TRBV16 | NA | TRBD1 | CASSRTGGGETQYF | TGTGCCAGCAGCCGGACAGGGGGAGGAGAGACCCAGTACTTC
TRBJ2-7 | TRBV5-4 | NA | TRBD1 | CASSLVMQGAHEQYF | TGTGCCAGCAGCTTGGTTATGCAGGGGGCGCACGAGCAGTACTTC
TRBJ1-5 | TRBV6-5 | NA | NA | CASSYGVDQPQHF | TGTGCCAGCAGTTACGGAGTAGATCAGCCCCAGCATTTT
TRBJ1-3 | TRBV10-1 | NA | NA | CATEGDLSGNTIYF | TGCGCCACTGAGGGAGACCTCTCTGGAAACACCATATATTTT
TRBJ1-2 | TRBV28 | NA | NA | CASSLEDRFYGYTF | TGTGCCAGCAGTCTTGAAGACAGGTTTTATGGCTACACCTTC
TRBJ2-7 | TRBV7-9 | many | TRBD2 | CASSPGGYEQYF | TGTGCCAGCAGCCCGGGAGGCTACGAGCAGTACTTC
TRBJ1-1 | TRBV7-8 | NA | NA | CASSQPGTLNTEAFF | TGTGCCAGCAGCCAACCGGGGACATTGAACACTGAAGCTTTCTTT
TRBJ2-7 | TRBV7-2 | NA | TRBD1 | CASSLEGAVYEQYF | TGTGCCAGCAGCTTAGAGGGGGCGGTTTACGAGCAGTACTTC
TRBJ1-1 | TRBV5-1 | NA | NA | CASSLGGGGRTEAFF | TGCGCCAGCAGCTTGGGGGGAGGGGGGCGGACTGAAGCTTTCTTT
TRBJ2-3 | TRBV6-5 | NA | NA | CASSYAAGRIDTQYF | TGTGCCAGCAGTTACGCCGCGGGGCGTATAGATACGCAGTATTTT
TRBJ2-1 | TRBV9 | NA | TRBD2 | CASSTAGGYNEQFF | TGTGCCAGCAGCACCGCCGGGGGGTACAATGAGCAGTTCTTC
TRBJ2-1 | TRBV7-3 | few | TRBD2 | CASSLTRTSGDEQFF | TGTGCCAGCAGCTTAACTCGGACTAGCGGGGATGAGCAGTTCTTC
TRBJ1-6 | TRBV7-8 | NA | NA | CASSLGGPNSPLHF | TGTGCCAGCAGCTTAGGGGGCCCCAATTCACCCCTCCACTTT
TRBJ2-3 | TRBV4-1 | NA | NA | CASGPPGGTDTQYF | TGCGCCAGCGGACCCCCGGGGGGCACAGATACGCAGTATTTT
TRBJ1-3 | TRBV4-3 | NA | NA | CASSQEFLGSAGNTIYF | TGCGCCAGCAGCCAAGAATTCTTAGGGAGCGCCGGAAACACCATATATTTT
TRBJ1-5 | TRBV4-1 | NA | TRBD1 | CASSQENRGWSEPQHF | TGCGCCAGCAGCCAAGAAAACAGGGGTTGGAGTGAGCCCCAGCATTTT
TRBJ1-3 | TRBV4-3 | few | NA | CASSQDGEGPGNTIYF | TGCGCCAGCAGCCAAGATGGAGAGGGCCCTGGAAACACCATATATTTT
TRBJ2-1 | TRBV6-1 | NA | NA | CASSETPSRVNEQFF | TGTGCCAGCAGTGAAACACCCAGCAGGGTCAATGAGCAGTTCTTC
TRBJ1-1 | TRBV19 | NA | TRBD1 | CASSSGRQGLGTEAFF | TGTGCCAGTAGCTCTGGACGACAGGGTCTAGGCACTGAAGCTTTCTTT
TRBJ1-4 | TRBV9 | NA | NA | CASSVDVGRAREKLFF | TGTGCCAGCAGCGTAGATGTGGGGCGAGCTCGTGAAAAACTGTTTTTT
TRBJ2-3 | TRBV15 | NA | NA | CATSRGVGTDTQYF | TGTGCCACCAGCAGAGGAGTTGGCACAGATACGCAGTATTTT
TRBJ1-1 | TRBV5-4 | NA | TRBD1 | CASSIPTGDGTEAFF | TGTGCCAGCAGCATTCCGACAGGGGACGGCACTGAAGCTTTCTTT
TRBJ2-1 | TRBV9 | NA | NA | CASSEEDNEQFF | TGTGCCAGCAGCGAGGAGGACAATGAGCAGTTCTTC
TRBJ2-5 | TRBV6-5 | NA | TRBD1 | CASSYSGGHQETQYF | TGTGCCAGCAGTTACTCAGGGGGCCACCAAGAGACCCAGTACTTC
TRBJ1-3 | TRBV5-1 | few | TRBD1 | CASSSGTGSGNTIYF | TGCGCCAGCAGCTCCGGGACAGGGAGTGGAAACACCATATATTTT
TRBJ2-3 | TRBV27 | once | TRBD1 | CASSFPTGGTDTQYF | TGTGCCAGCAGTTTCCCGACAGGGGGCACAGATACGCAGTATTTT
TRBJ2-5 | TRBV4-2 | NA | TRBD2 | CASSQEGGGGRETQYF | TGTGCCAGCAGCCAAGAGGGCGGGGGGGGTCGCGAGACCCAGTACTTC
TRBJ1-5 | TRBV19 | NA | NA | CASSTYNQPQHF | TGTGCCAGTAGTACCTATAATCAGCCCCAGCATTTT
TRBJ2-1 | TRBV7-9 | NA | NA | CASSSPRGGHNEQFF | TGTGCCAGCAGCTCCCCTCGTGGAGGACACAATGAGCAGTTCTTC
TRBJ1-6 | TRBV5-1 | NA | TRBD1 | CASSLGGGTYNSPLHF | TGCGCCAGCAGCTTGGGAGGGGGCACCTATAATTCACCCCTCCACTTT
TRBJ2-2 | TRBV2 | few | NA | CASRMDYAAGELFF | TGTGCCAGCAGGATGGACTACGCCGCCGGGGAGCTGTTTTTT
TRBJ1-2 | TRBV2 | NA | TRBD1 | CASNLQGAGGYTF | TGTGCCAGCAACCTACAGGGGGCGGGCGGCTACACCTTC
TRBJ2-5 | TRBV9 | few | NA | CASSVAGGYQETQYF | TGTGCCAGCAGCGTCGCAGGGGGGTACCAAGAGACCCAGTACTTC
TRBJ1-5 | TRBV15 | NA | TRBD1 | CATSRGGQGSTPQHF | TGTGCCACCAGCAGAGGGGGACAGGGTTCAACGCCCCAGCATTTT
TRBJ2-3 | TRBV7-8 | NA | TRBD2 | CASSYPGLAGGRPTDTQYF | TGTGCCAGCAGCTACCCGGGACTAGCGGGGGGGCGACCCACAGATACGCAGTATTTT
TRBJ2-1 | TRBV9 | NA | TRBD2 | CASSSTSGGYNEQFF | TGTGCCAGCAGCTCGACTAGCGGGGGATACAATGAGCAGTTCTTC
TRBJ1-1 | TRBV18 | NA | TRBD1 | CASSPPDRGRAAFF | TGTGCCAGCTCACCACCTGACAGGGGCAGGGCAGCTTTCTTT
TRBJ2-5 | TRBV6-5 | NA | NA | CASSYQVGETQYF | TGTGCCAGCAGTTACCAGGTTGGGGAGACCCAGTACTTC
TRBJ2-2 | TRBV6-6 | NA | TRBD1 | CASGGQGWGDTGELFF | TGTGCCAGCGGGGGACAGGGCTGGGGGGACACCGGGGAGCTGTTTTTT
TRBJ2-5 | TRBV19 | NA | TRBD2 | CASSIQSSGETQYF | TGTGCCAGTAGTATACAATCTAGCGGCGAGACCCAGTACTTC
TRBJ1-4 | TRBV5-1 | few | NA | CASSLGSQGSEKLFF | TGCGCCAGCAGCTTGGGGTCTCAGGGCTCAGAAAAACTGTTTTTT
TRBJ2-7 | TRBV19 | NA | TRBD2 | CASSIQTSGAYEQYF | TGTGCCAGTAGTATTCAAACTAGCGGGGCCTACGAGCAGTACTTC
TRBJ1-1 | TRBV6-6 | few | TRBD1 | CASSSYRGDDTEAFF | TGTGCCAGCAGCTCCTACAGGGGGGATGACACTGAAGCTTTCTTT
TRBJ1-2 | TRBV15 | NA | TRBD1 | CATRGQGAYGYTF | TGTGCCACCAGAGGACAGGGAGCCTATGGCTACACCTTC
TRBJ2-6 | TRBV30 | NA | NA | CMLDSTGANVLTF | TGTATGTTGGACTCGACTGGGGCCAACGTCCTGACTTTC
TRBJ2-7 | TRBV27 | NA | NA | CASSLSRGQMSYEQYF | TGTGCCAGCAGTTTATCGAGAGGCCAGATGTCCTACGAGCAGTACTTC
TRBJ1-4 | TRBV30 | NA | NA | CAWSPRTGLAEKLFF | TGTGCCTGGAGTCCCCGAACAGGGTTGGCTGAAAAACTGTTTTTT